This T cell receptor (beta chain) was obtained from a study of identical twins. The CDR3 length is 12 residues. Germline V CDR1 and CDR2: SEHNR, FQNEAQ (reference sequence). Deletions cut 1 base from V and 9 bases from J, with 9 bases between. A universal primer binding site was introduced by template switching. The final cDNA contained unique molecular identifiers. TCRdb reanalysed the 5' RACE reads using MiXCR and keeps one entry per CDR3 protein. This table has approximately 890,000 distinct CDR3 sequences, approximately 13% appearing once. The data were also submitted as part of a second study, on yellow fever vaccine responses in identical twins.

The rearrangement joins TRBV7-9 to TRBJ1-1; D is perhaps TRBD1 (6 bases). The clonotype originates from a woman under 30 in good health. The sequencing input was PBMCs. CDR3 DNA: TGTGCCAGCAGCTTAGTGGGACAAAAAGCTTTCTTT. This encodes CASSLVGQKAFF.